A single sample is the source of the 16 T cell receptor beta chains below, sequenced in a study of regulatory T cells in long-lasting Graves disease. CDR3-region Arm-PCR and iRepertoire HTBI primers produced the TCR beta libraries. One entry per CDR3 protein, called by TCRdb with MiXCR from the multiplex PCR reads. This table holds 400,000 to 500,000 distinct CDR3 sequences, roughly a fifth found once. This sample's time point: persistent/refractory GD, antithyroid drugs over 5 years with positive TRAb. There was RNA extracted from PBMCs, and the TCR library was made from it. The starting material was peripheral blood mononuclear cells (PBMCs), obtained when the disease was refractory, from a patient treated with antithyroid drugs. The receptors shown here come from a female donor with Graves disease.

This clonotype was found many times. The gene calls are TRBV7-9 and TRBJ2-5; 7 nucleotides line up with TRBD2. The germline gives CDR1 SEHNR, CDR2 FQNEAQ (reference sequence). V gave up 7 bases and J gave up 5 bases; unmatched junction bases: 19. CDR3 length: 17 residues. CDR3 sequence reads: CASIESGSWREKETQYF. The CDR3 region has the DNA TGTGCCAGCATCGAAAGTGGCAGCTGGCGGGAGAAGGAGACCCAGTACTTC.

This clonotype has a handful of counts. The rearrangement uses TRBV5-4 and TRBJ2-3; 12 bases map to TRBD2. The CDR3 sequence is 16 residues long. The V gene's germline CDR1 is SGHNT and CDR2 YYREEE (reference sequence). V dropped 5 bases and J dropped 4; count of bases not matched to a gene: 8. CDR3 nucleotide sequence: TGTGCCAGCAGTCAAAGGACTAGCGGGACGGCAGATACGCAGTATTTT. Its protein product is CASSQRTSGTADTQYF.

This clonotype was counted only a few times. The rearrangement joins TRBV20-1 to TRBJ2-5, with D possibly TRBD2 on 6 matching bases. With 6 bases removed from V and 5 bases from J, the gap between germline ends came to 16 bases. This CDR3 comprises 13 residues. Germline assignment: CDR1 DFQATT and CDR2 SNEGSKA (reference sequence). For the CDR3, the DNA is TGCAGTGCAAGGGACTTCGCCGGGGAGACCCAGTACTTC. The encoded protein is CSARDFAGETQYF.

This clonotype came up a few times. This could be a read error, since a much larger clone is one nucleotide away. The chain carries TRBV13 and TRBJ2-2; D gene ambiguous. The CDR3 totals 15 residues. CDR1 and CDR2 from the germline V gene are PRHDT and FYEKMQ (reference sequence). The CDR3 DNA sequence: TGTGCCGGCAGCTTAGGGCTGACGAACACCGGGGAGCTGTTTTTT. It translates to CAGSLGLTNTGELFF. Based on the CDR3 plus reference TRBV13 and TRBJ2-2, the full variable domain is AAGVIQSPRHLIKEKRETATLKCYPIPRHDTVYWYQQGPGQDPQFLISFYEKMQSDKGSIPDRFSAQQFSDYHSELNMSSLELGDSALYFCAGSLGLTNTGELFFGEGSRLTVL.

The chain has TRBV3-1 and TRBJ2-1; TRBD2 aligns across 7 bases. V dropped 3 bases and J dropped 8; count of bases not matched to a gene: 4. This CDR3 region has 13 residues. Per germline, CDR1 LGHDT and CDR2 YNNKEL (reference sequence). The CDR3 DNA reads TGTGCCAGCAGCCAGCGACTAGCCCATGAGCAGTTCTTC. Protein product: CASSQRLAHEQFF.

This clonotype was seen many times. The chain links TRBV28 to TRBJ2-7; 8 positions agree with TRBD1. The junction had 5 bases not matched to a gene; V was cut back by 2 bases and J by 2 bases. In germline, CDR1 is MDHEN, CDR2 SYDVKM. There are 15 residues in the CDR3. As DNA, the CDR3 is TGTGCCAGCAGTTTACTCGGGACAGGACCCTACGAGCAGTACTTC. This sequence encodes CASSLLGTGPYEQYF.

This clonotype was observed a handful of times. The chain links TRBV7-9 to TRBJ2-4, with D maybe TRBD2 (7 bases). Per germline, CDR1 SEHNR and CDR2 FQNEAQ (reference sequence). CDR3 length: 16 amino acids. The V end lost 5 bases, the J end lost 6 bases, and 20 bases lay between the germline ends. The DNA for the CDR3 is TGTGCCAGCAGCCGTACAGGGAATGGGGAGGGAAACATTCAGTACTTC. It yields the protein CASSRTGNGEGNIQYF. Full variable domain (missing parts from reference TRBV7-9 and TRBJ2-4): DTGVSQNPRHKITKRGQNVTFRCDPISEHNRLYWYRQTLGQGPEFLTYFQNEAQLEKSRLLSDRFSAERPKGSFSTLEIQRTEQGDSAMYLCASSRTGNGEGNIQYFGAGTRLSVL.

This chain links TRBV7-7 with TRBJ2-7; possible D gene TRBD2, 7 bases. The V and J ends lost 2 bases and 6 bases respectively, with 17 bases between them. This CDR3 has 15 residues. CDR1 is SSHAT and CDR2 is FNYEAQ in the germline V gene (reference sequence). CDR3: CASSLKNRVAGEQYF. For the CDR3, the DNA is TGTGCCAGCAGCTTAAAGAACAGGGTAGCGGGCGAGCAGTACTTC. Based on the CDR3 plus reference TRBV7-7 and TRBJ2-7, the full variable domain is GAGVSQSPRYKVTKRGQDVTLRCDPISSHATLYWYQQALGQGPEFLTYFNYEAQPDKSGLPSDRFSAERPEGSISTLTIQRTEQRDSAMYRCASSLKNRVAGEQYFGPGTRLTVT.

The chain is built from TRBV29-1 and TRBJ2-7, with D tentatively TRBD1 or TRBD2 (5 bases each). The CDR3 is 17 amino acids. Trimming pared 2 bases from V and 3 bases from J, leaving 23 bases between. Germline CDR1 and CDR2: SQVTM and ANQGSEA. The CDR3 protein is CSVESESAAEGLYEQYF. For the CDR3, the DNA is TGCAGCGTTGAATCTGAGTCGGCGGCTGAGGGGCTCTACGAGCAGTACTTC.

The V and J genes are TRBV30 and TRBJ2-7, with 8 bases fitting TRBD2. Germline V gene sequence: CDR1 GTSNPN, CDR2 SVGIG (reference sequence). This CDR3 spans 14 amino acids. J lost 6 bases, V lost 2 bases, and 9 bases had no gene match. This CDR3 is CAWSNGGGRGEQYF. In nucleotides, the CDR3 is TGTGCCTGGAGTAACGGGGGGGGTCGAGGCGAGCAGTACTTC. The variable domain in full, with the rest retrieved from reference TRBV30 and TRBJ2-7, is SQTIHQWPATLVQPVGSPLSLECTVEGTSNPNLYWYRQAAGRGLQLLFYSVGIGQISSEVPQNLSASRPQDRQFILSSKKLLLSDSGFYLCAWSNGGGRGEQYFGPGTRLTVT.

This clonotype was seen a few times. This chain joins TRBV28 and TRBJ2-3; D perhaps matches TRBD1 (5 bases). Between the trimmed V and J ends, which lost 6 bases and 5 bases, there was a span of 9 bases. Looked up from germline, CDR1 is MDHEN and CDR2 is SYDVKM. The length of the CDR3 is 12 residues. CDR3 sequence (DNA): TGTGCCAGCAGCGAAACAGGAGATACGCAGTATTTT. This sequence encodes CASSETGDTQYF.

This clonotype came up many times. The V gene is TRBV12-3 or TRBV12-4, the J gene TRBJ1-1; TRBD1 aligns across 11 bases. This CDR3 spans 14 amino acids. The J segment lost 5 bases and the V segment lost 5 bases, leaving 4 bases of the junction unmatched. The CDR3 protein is CASSRGTGGTEAFF. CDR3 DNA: TGTGCCAGCAGTCGCGGGACAGGGGGAACTGAAGCTTTCTTT.

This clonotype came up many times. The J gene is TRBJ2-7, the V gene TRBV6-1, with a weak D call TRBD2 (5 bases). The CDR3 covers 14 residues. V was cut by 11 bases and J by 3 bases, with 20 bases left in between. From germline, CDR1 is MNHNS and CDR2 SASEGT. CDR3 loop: CAARLAAGNYEQYF. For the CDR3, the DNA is TGTGCCGCACGGTTGGCGGCCGGGAACTACGAGCAGTACTTC.

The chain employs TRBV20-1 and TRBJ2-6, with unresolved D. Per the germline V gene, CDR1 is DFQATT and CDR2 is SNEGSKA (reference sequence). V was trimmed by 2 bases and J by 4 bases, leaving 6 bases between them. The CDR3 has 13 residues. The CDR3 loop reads CSARSGGANVLTF. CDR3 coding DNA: TGCAGTGCTAGATCCGGAGGGGCCAACGTCCTGACTTTC.

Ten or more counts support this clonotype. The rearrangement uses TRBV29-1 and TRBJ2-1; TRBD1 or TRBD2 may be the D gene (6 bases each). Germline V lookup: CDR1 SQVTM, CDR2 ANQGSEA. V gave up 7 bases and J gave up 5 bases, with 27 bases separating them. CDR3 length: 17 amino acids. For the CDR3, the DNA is TGCAGCGCCTTGGTGTTTAGGGGGACTGCGTTAGACAATGAGCAGTTCTTC. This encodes CSALVFRGTALDNEQFF.

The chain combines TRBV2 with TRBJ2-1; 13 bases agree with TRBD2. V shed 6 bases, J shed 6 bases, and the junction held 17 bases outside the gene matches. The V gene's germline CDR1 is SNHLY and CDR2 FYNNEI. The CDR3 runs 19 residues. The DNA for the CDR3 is TGTGCCAGCAGCCCCGGACTAGCGGGAGTTGCCGGTCCGGGCAATGAGCAGTTCTTC. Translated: CASSPGLAGVAGPGNEQFF. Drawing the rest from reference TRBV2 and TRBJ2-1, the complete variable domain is EPEVTQTPSHQVTQMGQEVILRCVPISNHLYFYWYRQILGQKVEFLVSFYNNEISEKSEIFDDQFSVERPDGSNFTLKIRSTKLEDSAMYFCASSPGLAGVAGPGNEQFFGPGTRLTVL.